The TCR beta chain described here comes from a study of T cells in Graves' hyperthyroidism and ophthalmopathy. Across the study: Peripheral blood was secured at the point of initial diagnosis, before any treatment. General study points: Within blood appeared most thyroid clonotypes that had expanded above 0.001.

This clonotype occurred many times. What it recognizes is unknown. The CDR3 consists of 14 residues. Trimming cost V 4 bases and J 2 bases; bases outside gene matches: 3. Germline V gives CDR1 MDHEN, CDR2 SYDVKM. TCR beta CDR3 sequences were amplified from RNA transcripts. Carried out on the TCR CDR3, a first-round RT-PCR used the HTBI primer set. Using its own MiXCR run on the multiplex PCR reads, TCRdb lists one record per CDR3 protein. The sample yields around 340,000 distinct CDR3 sequences, about 18% seen once. The chain is built from TRBV28 and TRBJ2-5, with 8 bases lining up with TRBD1. Sequences were obtained from blood. The receptor was derived from a woman in her twenties or thirties with Graves' hyperthyroidism that later progressed to Graves' ophthalmopathy. The CDR3 is CASSSGGRQETQYF. The CDR3 region has the DNA TGTGCCAGCAGTTCAGGGGGCAGACAAGAGACCCAGTACTTC.